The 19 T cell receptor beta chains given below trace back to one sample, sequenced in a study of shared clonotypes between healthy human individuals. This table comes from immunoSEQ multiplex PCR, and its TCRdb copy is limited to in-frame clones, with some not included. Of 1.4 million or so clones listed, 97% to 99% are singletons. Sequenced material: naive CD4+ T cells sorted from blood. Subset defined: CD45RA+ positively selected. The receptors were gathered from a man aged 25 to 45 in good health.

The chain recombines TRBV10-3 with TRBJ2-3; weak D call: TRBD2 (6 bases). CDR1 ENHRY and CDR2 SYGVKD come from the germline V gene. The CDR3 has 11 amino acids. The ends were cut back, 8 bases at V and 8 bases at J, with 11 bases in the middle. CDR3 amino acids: CAIPVGGTQYF. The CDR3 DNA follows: TGTGCCATCCCGGTGGGGGGTACGCAGTATTTT.

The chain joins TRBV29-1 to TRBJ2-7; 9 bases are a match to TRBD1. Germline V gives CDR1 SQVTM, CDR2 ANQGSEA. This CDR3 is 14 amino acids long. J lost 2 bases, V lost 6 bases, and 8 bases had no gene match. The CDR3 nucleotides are TGCAGCGTATTGGGACAGGGAGGGACCTACGAGCAGTACTTC. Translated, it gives CSVLGQGGTYEQYF.

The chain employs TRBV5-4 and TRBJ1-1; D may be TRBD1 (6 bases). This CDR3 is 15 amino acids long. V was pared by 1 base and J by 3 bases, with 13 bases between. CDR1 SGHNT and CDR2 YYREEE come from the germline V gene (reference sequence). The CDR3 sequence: CASSLWDTYYTEAFF. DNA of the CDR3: TGTGCCAGCAGCTTGTGGGACACCTACTACACTGAAGCTTTCTTT.

The CDR3 sequence is CASSHTGAKNIQYF. Here the CDR3 DNA reads TGCGCCAGCAGCCATACAGGAGCCAAAAACATTCAGTACTTC. The genes are TRBV5-1 and TRBJ2-4; tentative D call: TRBD1 (5 bases). Trimming shortened V by 4 bases and J by 0 bases, and 8 bases separated the two germline ends. The CDR3 is made up of 14 amino acids. Germline assignment: CDR1 SGHRS and CDR2 YFSETQ.

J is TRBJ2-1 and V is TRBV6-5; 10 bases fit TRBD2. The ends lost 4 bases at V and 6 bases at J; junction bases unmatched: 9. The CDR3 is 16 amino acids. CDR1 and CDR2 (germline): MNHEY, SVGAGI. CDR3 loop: CASSSHLAGDGNEQFF. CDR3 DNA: TGTGCCAGCAGTTCCCATCTAGCGGGGGATGGCAATGAGCAGTTCTTC.

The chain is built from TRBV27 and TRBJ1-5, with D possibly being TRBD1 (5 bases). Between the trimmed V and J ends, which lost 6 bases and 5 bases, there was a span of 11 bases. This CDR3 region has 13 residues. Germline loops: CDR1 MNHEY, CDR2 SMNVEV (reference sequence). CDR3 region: CASSSDRDQPQHF. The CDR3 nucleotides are TGTGCCAGCAGCTCCGACAGAGATCAGCCCCAGCATTTT.

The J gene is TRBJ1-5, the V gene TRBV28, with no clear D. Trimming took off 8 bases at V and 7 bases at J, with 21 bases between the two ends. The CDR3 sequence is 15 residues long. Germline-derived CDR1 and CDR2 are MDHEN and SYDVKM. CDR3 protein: CASLPAGGQRQPQHF. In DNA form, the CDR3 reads TGTGCCAGCCTACCAGCGGGTGGTCAAAGGCAGCCCCAGCATTTT.

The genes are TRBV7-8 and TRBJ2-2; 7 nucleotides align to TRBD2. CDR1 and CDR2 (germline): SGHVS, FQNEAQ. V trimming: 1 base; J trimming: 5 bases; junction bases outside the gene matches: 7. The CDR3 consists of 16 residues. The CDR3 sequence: CASSLVPAGPTGELFF. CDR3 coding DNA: TGTGCCAGCAGCTTAGTCCCAGCGGGGCCAACCGGGGAGCTGTTTTTT. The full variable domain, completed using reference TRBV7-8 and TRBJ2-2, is GAGVSQSPRYKVAKRGQDVALRCDPISGHVSLFWYQQALGQGPEFLTYFQNEAQLDKSGLPSDRFFAERPEGSVSTLKIQRTQQEDSAVYLCASSLVPAGPTGELFFGEGSRLTVL.

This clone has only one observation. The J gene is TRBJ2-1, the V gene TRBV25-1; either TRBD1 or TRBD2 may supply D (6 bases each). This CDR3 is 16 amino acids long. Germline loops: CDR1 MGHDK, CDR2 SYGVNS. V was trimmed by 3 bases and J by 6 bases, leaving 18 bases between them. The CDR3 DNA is TGTGCCAGCAGTGACCCCAAGGGGGGAGGACGCAATGAGCAGTTCTTC. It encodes CASSDPKGGGRNEQFF.

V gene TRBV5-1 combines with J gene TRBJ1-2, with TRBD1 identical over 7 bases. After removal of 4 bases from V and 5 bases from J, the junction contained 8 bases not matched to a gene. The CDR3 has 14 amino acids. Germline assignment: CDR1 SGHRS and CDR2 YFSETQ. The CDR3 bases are TGCGCCAGCAGCGGGGGACAGAACTCTTATGGCTACACCTTC. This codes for CASSGGQNSYGYTF.

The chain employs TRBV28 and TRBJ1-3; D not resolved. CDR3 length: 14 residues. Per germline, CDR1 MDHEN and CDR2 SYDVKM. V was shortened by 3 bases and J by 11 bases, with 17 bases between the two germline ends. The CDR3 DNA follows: TGTGCCAGCAGTTTCGGTGATAGGTCCAACGCCATATATTTT. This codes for CASSFGDRSNAIYF.

In DNA, the CDR3 is TGTGCCAGCACCCCCGAGCGGACAGGCATAACCTACGAGCAGTACTTC. Translation: CASTPERTGITYEQYF. V gene TRBV2 combines with J gene TRBJ2-7; 7 bases align to TRBD1. The length of the CDR3 is 16 residues. CDR1 is SNHLY, CDR2 FYNNEI, per germline. The J segment lost 2 bases and the V segment lost 7 bases, leaving 14 bases of the junction unmatched.

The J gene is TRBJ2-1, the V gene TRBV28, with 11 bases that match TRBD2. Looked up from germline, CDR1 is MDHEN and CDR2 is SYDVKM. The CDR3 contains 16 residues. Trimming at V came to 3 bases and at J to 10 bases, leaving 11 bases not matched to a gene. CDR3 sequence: CASSFGLAGLVGEQFF. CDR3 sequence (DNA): TGTGCCAGCAGTTTTGGACTAGCGGGTTTGGTGGGAGAGCAGTTCTTC.

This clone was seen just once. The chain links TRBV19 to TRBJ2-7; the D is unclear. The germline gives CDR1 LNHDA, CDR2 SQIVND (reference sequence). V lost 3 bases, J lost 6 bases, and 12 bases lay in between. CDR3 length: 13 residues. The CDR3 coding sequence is TGTGCCAGTAGTATCGGCCCCCCAACCGAGCAGTACTTC. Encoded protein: CASSIGPPTEQYF.

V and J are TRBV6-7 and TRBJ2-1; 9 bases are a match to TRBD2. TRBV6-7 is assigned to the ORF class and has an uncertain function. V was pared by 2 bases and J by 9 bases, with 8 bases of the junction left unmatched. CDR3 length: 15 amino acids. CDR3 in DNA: TGTGCCAGCAGTTACCGGGGACTAGCACTCCTTGAGCAGTTCTTC. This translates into CASSYRGLALLEQFF.

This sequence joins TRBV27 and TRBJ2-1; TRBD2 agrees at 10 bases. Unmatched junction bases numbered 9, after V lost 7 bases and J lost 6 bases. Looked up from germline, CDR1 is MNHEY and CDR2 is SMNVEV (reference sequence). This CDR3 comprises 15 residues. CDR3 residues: CASTHGASGSNEQFF. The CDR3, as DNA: TGTGCCAGCACACATGGGGCTAGCGGGAGCAATGAGCAGTTCTTC.

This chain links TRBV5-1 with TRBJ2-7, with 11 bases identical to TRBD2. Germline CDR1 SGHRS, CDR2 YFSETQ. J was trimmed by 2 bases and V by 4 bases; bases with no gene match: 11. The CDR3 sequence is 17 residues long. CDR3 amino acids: CASSITITSGSPYEQYF. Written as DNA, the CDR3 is TGCGCCAGCAGCATCACAATTACTAGCGGGAGCCCCTACGAGCAGTACTTC.

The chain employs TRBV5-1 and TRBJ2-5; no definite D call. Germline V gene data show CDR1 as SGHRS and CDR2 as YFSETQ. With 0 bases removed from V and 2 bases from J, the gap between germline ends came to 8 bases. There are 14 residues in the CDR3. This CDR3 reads CASSLGTRQETQYF. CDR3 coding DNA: TGCGCCAGCAGCTTGGGGACCCGTCAAGAGACCCAGTACTTC.

Written as DNA, the CDR3 is TGTGCCAGTAGTAGCCTCGGGGGGCCCTATGGCTACACCTTC. Translated, it gives CASSSLGGPYGYTF. The chain links TRBV19 to TRBJ1-2; D might be TRBD1 (6 bases). Germline V CDR1 and CDR2: LNHDA, SQIVND (reference sequence). The CDR3 is 14 residues long. Trimming removed 4 bases at V and 4 bases at J, with 13 bases between. Supplemented by reference TRBV19 and TRBJ1-2, the full variable domain reads DGGITQSPKYLFRKEGQNVTLSCEQNLNHDAMYWYRQDPGQGLRLIYYSQIVNDFQKGDIAEGYSVSREKKESFPLTVTSAQKNPTAFYLCASSSLGGPYGYTFGSGTRLTVV.